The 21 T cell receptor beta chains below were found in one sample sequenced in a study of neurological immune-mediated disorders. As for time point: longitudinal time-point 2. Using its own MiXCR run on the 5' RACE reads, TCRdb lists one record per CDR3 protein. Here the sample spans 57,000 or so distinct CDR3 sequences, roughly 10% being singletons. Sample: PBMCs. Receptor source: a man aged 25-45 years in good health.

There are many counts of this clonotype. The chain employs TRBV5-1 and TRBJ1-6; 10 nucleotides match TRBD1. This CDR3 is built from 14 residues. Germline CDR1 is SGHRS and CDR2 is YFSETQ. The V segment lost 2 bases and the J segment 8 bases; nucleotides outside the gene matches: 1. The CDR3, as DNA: TGCGCCAGCAGCTTCGGGACAGGGGATTCACCCCTCCACTTT. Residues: CASSFGTGDSPLHF.

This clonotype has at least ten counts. The chain's CDR3 is CASSRLAGVGELFF. For the CDR3, the DNA is TGTGCCAGCAGCCGACTAGCCGGGGTCGGGGAGCTGTTTTTT. The chain is built from TRBV6-2 or TRBV6-3 and TRBJ2-2; TRBD2 agrees at 7 bases. J gave up 7 bases and V 6 bases, and 8 bases lay outside the gene matches. The CDR3 loop spans 14 amino acids. CDR1 is MNHEY and CDR2 is SVGEGT in the germline V gene.

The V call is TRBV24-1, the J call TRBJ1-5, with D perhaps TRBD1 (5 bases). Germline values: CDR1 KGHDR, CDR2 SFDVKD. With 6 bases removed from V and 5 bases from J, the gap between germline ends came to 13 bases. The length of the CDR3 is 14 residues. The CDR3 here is CATSKGDEHQPQHF. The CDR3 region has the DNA TGTGCCACCAGTAAAGGGGATGAGCATCAGCCCCAGCATTTT.

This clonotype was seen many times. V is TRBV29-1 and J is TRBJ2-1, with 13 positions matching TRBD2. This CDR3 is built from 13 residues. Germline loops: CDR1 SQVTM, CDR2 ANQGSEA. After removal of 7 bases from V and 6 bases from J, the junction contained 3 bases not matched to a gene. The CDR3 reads CSGGLAGVNEQFF. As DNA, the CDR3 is TGCAGCGGTGGACTAGCGGGAGTCAATGAGCAGTTCTTC.

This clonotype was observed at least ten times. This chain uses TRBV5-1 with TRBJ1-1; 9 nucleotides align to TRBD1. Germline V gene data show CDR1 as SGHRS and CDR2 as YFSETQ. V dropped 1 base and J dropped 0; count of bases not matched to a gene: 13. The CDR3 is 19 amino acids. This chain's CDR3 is CASSLPLEDRGKLNTEAFF. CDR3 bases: TGCGCCAGCAGCTTGCCATTAGAAGACAGGGGGAAGTTGAACACTGAAGCTTTCTTT.

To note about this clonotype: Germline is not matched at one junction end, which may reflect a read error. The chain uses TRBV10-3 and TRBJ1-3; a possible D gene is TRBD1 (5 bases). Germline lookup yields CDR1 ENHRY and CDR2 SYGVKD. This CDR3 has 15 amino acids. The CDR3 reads CASSLRGFSGNTIYF. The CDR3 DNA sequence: TGTGCCAGCAGTTTGAGGGGCTTCTCTGGAAACACCATATATTTT.

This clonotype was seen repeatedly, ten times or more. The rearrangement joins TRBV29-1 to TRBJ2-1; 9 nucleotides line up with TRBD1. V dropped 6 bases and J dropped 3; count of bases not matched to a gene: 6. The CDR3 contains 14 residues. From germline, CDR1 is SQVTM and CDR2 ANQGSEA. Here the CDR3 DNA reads TGCAGCGTCCGGACAGGGGAGGTCTACAATGAGCAGTTCTTC. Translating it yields CSVRTGEVYNEQFF.

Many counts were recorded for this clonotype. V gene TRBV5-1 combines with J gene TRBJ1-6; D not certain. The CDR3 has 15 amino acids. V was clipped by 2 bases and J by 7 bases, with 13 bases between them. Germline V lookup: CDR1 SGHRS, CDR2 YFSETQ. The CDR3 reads CASSFGLIDNSPLHF. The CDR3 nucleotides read TGCGCCAGCAGCTTTGGACTCATAGACAATTCACCCCTCCACTTT.

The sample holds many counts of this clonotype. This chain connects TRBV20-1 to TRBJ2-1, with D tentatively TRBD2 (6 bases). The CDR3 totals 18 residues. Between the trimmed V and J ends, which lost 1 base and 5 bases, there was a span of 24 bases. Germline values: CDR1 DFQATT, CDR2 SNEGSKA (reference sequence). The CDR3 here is CSARGSERTGLANNEQFF. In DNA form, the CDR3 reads TGCAGTGCTAGAGGGAGTGAGAGAACGGGACTGGCAAACAATGAGCAGTTCTTC.

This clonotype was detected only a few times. Here the CDR3 DNA reads TGTGCCAGCAGGGACGGACATCAGCCCCAGCATTTT. Protein sequence: CASRDGHQPQHF. The rearrangement joins TRBV6-1 to TRBJ1-5; D is unclear. Germline V CDR1 and CDR2: MNHNS, SASEGT. The CDR3 is 12 amino acids. The V end lost 6 bases, the J end lost 5 bases, and 8 bases lay between the germline ends.

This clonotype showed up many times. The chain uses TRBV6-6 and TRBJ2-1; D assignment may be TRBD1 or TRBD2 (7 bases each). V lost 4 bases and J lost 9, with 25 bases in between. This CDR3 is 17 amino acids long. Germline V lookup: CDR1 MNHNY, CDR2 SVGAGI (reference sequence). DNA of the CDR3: TGTGCCAGCAGTTCGATAAATTCCCGGGTCAGGGGGGGTGAGCAGTTCTTC. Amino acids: CASSSINSRVRGGEQFF.

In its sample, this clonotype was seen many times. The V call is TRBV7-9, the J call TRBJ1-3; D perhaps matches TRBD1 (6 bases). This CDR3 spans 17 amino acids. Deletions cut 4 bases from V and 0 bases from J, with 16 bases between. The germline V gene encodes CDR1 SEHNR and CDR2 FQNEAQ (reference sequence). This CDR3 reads CASSSSSDRSSGNTIYF. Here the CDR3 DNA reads TGTGCCAGCAGCTCTAGCTCTGACAGGAGCTCTGGAAACACCATATATTTT. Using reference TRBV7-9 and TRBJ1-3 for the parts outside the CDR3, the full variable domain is DTGVSQNPRHKITKRGQNVTFRCDPISEHNRLYWYRQTLGQGPEFLTYFQNEAQLEKSRLLSDRFSAERPKGSFSTLEIQRTEQGDSAMYLCASSSSSDRSSGNTIYFGEGSWLTVV.

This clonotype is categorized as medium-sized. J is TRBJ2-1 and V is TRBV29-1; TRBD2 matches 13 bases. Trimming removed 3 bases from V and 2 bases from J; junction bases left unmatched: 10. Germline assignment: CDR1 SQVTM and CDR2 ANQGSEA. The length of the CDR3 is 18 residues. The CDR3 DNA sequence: TGCAGCGTTGAGGGCCTACTAGCGGGAGGGTCCACCTACAATGAGCAGTTCTTC. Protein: CSVEGLLAGGSTYNEQFF.

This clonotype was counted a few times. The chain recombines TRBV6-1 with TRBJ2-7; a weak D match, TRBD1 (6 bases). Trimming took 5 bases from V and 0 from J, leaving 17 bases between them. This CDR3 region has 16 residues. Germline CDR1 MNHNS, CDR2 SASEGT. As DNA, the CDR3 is TGTGCCAGCAGTCAAAAGGGGGACATCCTCTCCTACGAGCAGTACTTC. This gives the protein CASSQKGDILSYEQYF.

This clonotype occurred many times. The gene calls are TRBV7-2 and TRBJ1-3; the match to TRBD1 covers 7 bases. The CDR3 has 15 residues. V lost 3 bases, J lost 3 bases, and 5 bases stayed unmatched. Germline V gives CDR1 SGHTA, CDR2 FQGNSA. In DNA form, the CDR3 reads TGTGCCAGCAGCTTTTCTCAGGGGGGTGGAAACACCATATATTTT. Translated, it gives CASSFSQGGGNTIYF.

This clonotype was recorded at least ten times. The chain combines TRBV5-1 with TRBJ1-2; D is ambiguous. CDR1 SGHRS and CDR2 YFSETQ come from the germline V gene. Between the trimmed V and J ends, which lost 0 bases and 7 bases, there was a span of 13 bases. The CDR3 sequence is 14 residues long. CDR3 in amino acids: CASSLEAEISGYTF. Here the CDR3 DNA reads TGCGCCAGCAGCTTGGAGGCGGAGATCTCTGGCTACACCTTC.

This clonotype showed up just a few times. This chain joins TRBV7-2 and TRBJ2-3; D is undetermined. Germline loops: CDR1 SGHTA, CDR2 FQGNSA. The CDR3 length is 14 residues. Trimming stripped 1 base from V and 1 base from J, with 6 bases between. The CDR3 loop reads CASSLGRGTDTQYF. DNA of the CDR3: TGTGCCAGCAGCTTAGGGCGTGGCACAGATACGCAGTATTTT. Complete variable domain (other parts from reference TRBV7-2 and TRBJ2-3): GAGVSQSPSNKVTEKGKDVELRCDPISGHTALYWYRQSLGQGLEFLIYFQGNSAPDKSGLPSDRFSAERTGGSVSTLTIQRTQQEDSAVYLCASSLGRGTDTQYFGPGTRLTVL.

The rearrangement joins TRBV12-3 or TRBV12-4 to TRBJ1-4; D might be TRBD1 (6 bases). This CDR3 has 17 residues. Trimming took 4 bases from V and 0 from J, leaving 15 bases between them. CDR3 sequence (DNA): TGTGCCAGCAGTTCGACGGGGGCGAGGTCAACTAATGAAAAACTGTTTTTT. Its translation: CASSSTGARSTNEKLFF.

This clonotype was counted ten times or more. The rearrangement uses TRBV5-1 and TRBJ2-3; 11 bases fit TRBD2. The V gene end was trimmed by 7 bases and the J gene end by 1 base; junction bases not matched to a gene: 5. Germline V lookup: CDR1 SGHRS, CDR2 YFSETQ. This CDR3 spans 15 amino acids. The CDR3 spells CASVLGLAGTDTQYF. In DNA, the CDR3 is TGCGCCAGCGTCCTGGGACTAGCGGGCACAGATACGCAGTATTTT.

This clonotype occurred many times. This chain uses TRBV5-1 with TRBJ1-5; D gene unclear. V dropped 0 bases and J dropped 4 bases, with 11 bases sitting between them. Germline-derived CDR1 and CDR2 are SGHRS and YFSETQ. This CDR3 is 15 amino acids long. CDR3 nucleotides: TGCGCCAGCAGCTTGGACGGTTTTGGGAATCAGCCCCAGCATTTT. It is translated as CASSLDGFGNQPQHF. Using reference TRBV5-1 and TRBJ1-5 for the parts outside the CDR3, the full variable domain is KAGVTQTPRYLIKTRGQQVTLSCSPISGHRSVSWYQQTPGQGLQFLFEYFSETQRNKGNFPGRFSGRQFSNSRSEMNVSTLELGDSALYLCASSLDGFGNQPQHFGDGTRLSIL.

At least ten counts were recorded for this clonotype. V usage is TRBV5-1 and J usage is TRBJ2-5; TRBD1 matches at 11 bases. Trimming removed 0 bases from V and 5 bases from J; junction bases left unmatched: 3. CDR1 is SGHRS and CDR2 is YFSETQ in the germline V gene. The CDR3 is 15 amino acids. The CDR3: CASSLDGQGAETQYF. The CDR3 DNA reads TGCGCCAGCAGCTTGGATGGACAGGGGGCTGAGACCCAGTACTTC.